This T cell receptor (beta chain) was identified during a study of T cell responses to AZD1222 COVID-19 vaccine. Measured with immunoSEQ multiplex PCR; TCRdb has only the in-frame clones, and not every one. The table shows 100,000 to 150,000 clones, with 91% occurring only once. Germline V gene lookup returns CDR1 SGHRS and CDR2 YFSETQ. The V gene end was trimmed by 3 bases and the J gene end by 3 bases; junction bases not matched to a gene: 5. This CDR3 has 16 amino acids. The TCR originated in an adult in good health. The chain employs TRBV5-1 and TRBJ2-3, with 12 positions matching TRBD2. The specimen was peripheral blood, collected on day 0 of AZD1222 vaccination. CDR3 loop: CASSWGGLAGTDTQYF. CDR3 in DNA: TGCGCCAGCAGCTGGGGTGGACTAGCGGGAACAGATACGCAGTATTTT. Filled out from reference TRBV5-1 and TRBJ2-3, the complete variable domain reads KAGVTQTPRYLIKTRGQQVTLSCSPISGHRSVSWYQQTPGQGLQFLFEYFSETQRNKGNFPGRFSGRQFSNSRSEMNVSTLELGDSALYLCASSWGGLAGTDTQYFGPGTRLTVL.